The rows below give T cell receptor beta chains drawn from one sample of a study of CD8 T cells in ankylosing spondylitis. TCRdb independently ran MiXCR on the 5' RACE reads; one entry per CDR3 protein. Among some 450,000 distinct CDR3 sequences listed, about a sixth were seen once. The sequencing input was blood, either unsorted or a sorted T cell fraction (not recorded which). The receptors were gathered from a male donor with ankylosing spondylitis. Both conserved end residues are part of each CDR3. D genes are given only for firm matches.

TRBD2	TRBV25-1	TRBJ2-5	CASSLGGIRVNMGETQYF
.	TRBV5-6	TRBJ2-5	CASSLVNSKGTQYF
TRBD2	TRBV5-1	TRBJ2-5	CASSPGGPQETQYF
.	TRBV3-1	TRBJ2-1	CASSQAGTDYNEQFF
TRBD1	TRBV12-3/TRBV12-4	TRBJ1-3	CASSSRDREGGNTIYF
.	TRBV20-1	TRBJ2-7	CSATGHYEQYF
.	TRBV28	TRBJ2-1	CASSFVDSNEQFF
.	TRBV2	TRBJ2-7	CASSEQGYYEQYF
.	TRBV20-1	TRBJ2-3	CSARRGGRADTQYF
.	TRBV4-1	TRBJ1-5	CASSQEKSGQNQPQHF
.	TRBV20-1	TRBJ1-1	CSARPPAGDTEAFF
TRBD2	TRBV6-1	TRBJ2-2	CASSEVPGLNTGELFF
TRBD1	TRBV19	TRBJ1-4	CASSMLDRGGEKLFF
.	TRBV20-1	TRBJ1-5	CSANRVGLGNQPQHF
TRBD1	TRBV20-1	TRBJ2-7	CSAGLTGQALNEQYF
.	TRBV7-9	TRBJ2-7	CASSLETYEQYF
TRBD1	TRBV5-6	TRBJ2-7	CASSFNWPGGSYEQYF
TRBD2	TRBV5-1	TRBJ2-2	CASSLWLAGPPATGELFF
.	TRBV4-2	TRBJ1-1	CASSHGSGNTEAFF
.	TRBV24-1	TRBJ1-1	CATSYRVMTEAFF
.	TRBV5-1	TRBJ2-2	CASRKDINTGELFF
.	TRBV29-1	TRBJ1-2	CSVTAAVDYGYTF
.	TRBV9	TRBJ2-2	CASSVVESGGELFF
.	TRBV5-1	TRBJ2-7	CASSPQLRTSYVGYEQYF
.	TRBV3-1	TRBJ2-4	CASSPNFIAKNIQYF
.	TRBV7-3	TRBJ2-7	CASSLNSAGEQYF
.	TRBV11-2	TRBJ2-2	CASKGEGGNTGELFF
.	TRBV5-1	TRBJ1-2	CASSSRANYGYTF
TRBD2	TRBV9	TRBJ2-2	CASSVGLAGVTGELFF
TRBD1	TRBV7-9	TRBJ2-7	CASSFFGDSTYEQYF
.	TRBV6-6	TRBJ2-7	CASSYRQEQYF
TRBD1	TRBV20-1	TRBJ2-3	CSAGPGTVAAIPYF
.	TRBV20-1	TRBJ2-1	CSARESGRGNNEQFF
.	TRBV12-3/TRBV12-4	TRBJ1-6	CASSLGGLSRNSPLHF
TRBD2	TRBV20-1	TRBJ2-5	CSAPLPAGESGTQYF
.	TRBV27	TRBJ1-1	CASSLSTEGEAFF
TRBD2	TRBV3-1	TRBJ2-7	CASSRTSGSYEQYF
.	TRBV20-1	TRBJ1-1	CSARGIYGDTEAFF
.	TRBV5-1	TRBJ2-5	CASSLVGAGTVETQYF
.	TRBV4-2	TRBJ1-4	CASSQDLEQKLFF
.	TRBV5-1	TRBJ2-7	CASSHPLSGENYEQYF
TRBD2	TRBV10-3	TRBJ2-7	CAIRGPSGAYEQYF
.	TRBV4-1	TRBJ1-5	CASSRDNAYQPQHF
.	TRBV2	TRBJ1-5	CASSVTDLGPQHF
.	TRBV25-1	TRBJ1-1	CASSEYRQPGTEAFF
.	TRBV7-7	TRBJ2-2	CASSPGEGTGELFF
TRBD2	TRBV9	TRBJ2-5	CASSAEAGGSGETQYF
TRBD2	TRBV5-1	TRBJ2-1	CASSWRGGGATNEQFF
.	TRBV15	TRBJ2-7	CATSRGGTLAYEQYF
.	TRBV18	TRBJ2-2	CASSPGSSKERELFF
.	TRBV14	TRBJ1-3	CASSQDYVISGNTIYF
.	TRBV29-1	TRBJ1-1	CSVSDRIEAFF